This T cell receptor (beta chain) was obtained from a study of blood T cell repertoires in COVID-19. About the research overall: Sources were T cells, B-cell-depleted T cells, or PBMCs; the material itself was cDNA or gDNA.

The CDR3 contains 14 residues. The V segment lost 2 bases and the J segment 9 bases; nucleotides outside the gene matches: 7. Germline V lookup: CDR1 MNHEY, CDR2 SMNVEV (reference sequence). Authors' analysis steps: Counts of nucleated cells, estimated from reference gene primer amplification, were obtained. Profiling relied on immunoSEQ multiplex PCR, and the TCRdb table lists in-frame clones only, not all of them. V, J and clone size were drawn from that table, and D and trimming were deduced from the DNA. The profile shows some 100,000 clones, about nine tenths of them singletons. Sequencing was done on a sample of peripheral blood. The chain joins TRBV27 to TRBJ1-2, with TRBD1 matching over 9 bases. This receptor was obtained from a man aged 50 or older with active COVID-19. CDR3 sequence (DNA): TGTGCCAGCAGTTTAAAGGGGACAGGGAATCGCTACACCTTC. The encoded protein is CASSLKGTGNRYTF.